This T cell receptor (beta chain) appears in the sequencing data of a study of blood T cell repertoires in COVID-19. V lost 1 base and J 3 bases, leaving 15 bases between the germline ends. Germline V gives CDR1 SGHNT, CDR2 YENEEA. The CDR3 sequence is 16 residues long. Method: immunoSEQ multiplex PCR; TCRdb's copy keeps in-frame clones and lacks some. The sample includes more than 200,000 clones, 80% to 90% of them seen just once. The sequencing sample was made of peripheral blood. The receptor was derived from a man aged 35-49 years with active or convalescent COVID-19. V is TRBV11-3 and J is TRBJ1-1; D is possibly TRBD1 (6 bases). In DNA form, the CDR3 reads TGTGCCAGCAGCTTAGTAGCAGGGGCCGCAGACACTGAAGCTTTCTTT. Translated: CASSLVAGAADTEAFF.